This is a list of T cell receptor beta chains from one sample in a study of T cells in Graves' hyperthyroidism and ophthalmopathy. TCRdb independently ran MiXCR on the multiplex PCR reads; one entry per CDR3 protein. The sample has over 250,000 distinct CDR3 sequences; approximately 14% are singletons. The sample was blood. These receptor sequences come from a woman between 35 and 50 years old with Graves' ophthalmopathy. CDR3s include the opening cysteine and the closing phenylalanine or tryptophan. A D gene is named only where the DNA matches it firmly. The size entry is marked missing in some rows and otherwise reads once, few, many or a size class.

d_gene	v_gene	abundance	len	j_gene	CDR3nt	CDR3aa
-	TRBV19	-	13	TRBJ2-2	TGTGCCAGTAACATGCAGAACACCGGGGAGCTGTTTTTT	CASNMQNTGELFF
-	TRBV5-4	-	16	TRBJ1-2	TGTGCCAGCAGCTATATAGGACGAGAAGCTAACTATGGCTACACCTTC	CASSYIGREANYGYTF
-	TRBV7-2	-	14	TRBJ2-7	TGTGCCAGCAGCCTCCGCCGAGGGTGGTACGAGCAGTACTTC	CASSLRRGWYEQYF
-	TRBV13	few	15	TRBJ2-1	TGTGCCAGCAGCCCCGGAGGGAACGGCTACAATGAGCAGTTCTTC	CASSPGGNGYNEQFF
TRBD2	TRBV5-5	many	15	TRBJ2-1	TGTGCCAGCAGCCAACTAGCGGGGGTGTACAATGAGCAGTTCTTC	CASSQLAGVYNEQFF
-	TRBV5-5	few	14	TRBJ1-6	TGTGCCAGCAGCTCTGGACTGATTAATTCACCCCTCCACTTT	CASSSGLINSPLHF
-	TRBV20-1	many	16	TRBJ2-3	TGCAGTGCTAGAGGTCAGAGACACGATTTCACAGATACGCAGTATTTT	CSARGQRHDFTDTQYF
-	TRBV7-2	few	15	TRBJ2-2	TGTGCCAGCAGCCCTAGGGGCCTGGGCACCGGGGAGCTGTTTTTT	CASSPRGLGTGELFF
-	TRBV28	many	15	TRBJ2-4	TGTGCCAGCAGTTTTCGGGAGTACTACAAAAACATTCAGTACTTC	CASSFREYYKNIQYF
TRBD2	TRBV11-2	many	15	TRBJ2-1	TGTGCCAGCAGCTCTCTAGCGGGCTCTATCCATGAGCAGTTCTTC	CASSSLAGSIHEQFF
TRBD1	TRBV5-1	many	13	TRBJ2-7	TGCGCCAGCAGCTCGGGACAGGGGTACGGGCAGTACTTC	CASSSGQGYGQYF
TRBD1	TRBV28	many	15	TRBJ1-2	TGTGCCAGCAGGGCTCCGGGGACAGGGGGAGGTGGCTACACCTTC	CASRAPGTGGGGYTF
-	TRBV19	many	13	TRBJ1-1	TGTGCCAGCAGTTTAGAGGGTTTGACTGAAGCTTTCTTT	CASSLEGLTEAFF
-	TRBV11-3	many	15	TRBJ2-5	TGTGCCAGCAGCTTAGGTTCGGCGTCCCAAGAGACCCAGTACTTC	CASSLGSASQETQYF
-	TRBV10-3	many	13	TRBJ2-5	TGTGCCATCGCCTCGGGCGAGCAAGAGACCCAGTACTTC	CAIASGEQETQYF
-	TRBV3-1	few	15	TRBJ1-5	TGTGCCAGCAGCCCAGGGGTTTTTGGCAATCAGCCCCAGCATTTT	CASSPGVFGNQPQHF
TRBD1	TRBV5-4	-	14	TRBJ2-2	TGTGCCAGCAGCCGGGACAGGGGGCCTGGGGAGCTGTTTTTT	CASSRDRGPGELFF
-	TRBV4-1	-	20	TRBJ1-2	TGCGCCAGCGATCCCGGGGGGGAAGTCCTACTGTCGCGGACGAACTATGGCTACACCTTC	CASDPGGEVLLSRTNYGYTF
TRBD1	TRBV6-2/TRBV6-3	-	13	TRBJ1-1	TGTGCCAGCAGCCGCTCCGGGGACAGGATCGCTTTCTTT	CASSRSGDRIAFF
-	TRBV7-6	few	18	TRBJ2-2	TGTGCCAGCAGCTTAGCGGTATTCGGGCAGGCAAACACCGGGGAGCTGTTTTTT	CASSLAVFGQANTGELFF
-	TRBV7-9	many	15	TRBJ1-1	TGTGCCAGCAGCTTTATTAAGGGGATGAACACTGAAGCTTTCTTT	CASSFIKGMNTEAFF
TRBD1	TRBV5-1	few	15	TRBJ2-7	TGCGCCAGCAGCCTGGGCCGGCAGGGGGCTGGCGAGCAGTACTTC	CASSLGRQGAGEQYF
TRBD1	TRBV4-1	-	14	TRBJ1-2	TGCGCCAGCAGCCGGGAGGGACAGGGGTATGGCTACACCTTC	CASSREGQGYGYTF
-	TRBV12-3/TRBV12-4	many	14	TRBJ2-1	TGTGCCAGCAACTTAATGGGGGCCTGGAATGAGCAGTTCTTC	CASNLMGAWNEQFF
-	TRBV11-2	many	19	TRBJ2-1	TGTGCCAGCAGCTTACCGCCCGAGCGGGCCTTAAGCTCCTACAATGAGCAGTTCTTC	CASSLPPERALSSYNEQFF
TRBD1	TRBV4-1	few	16	TRBJ1-5	TGCGCCAGCAGCCACGCAGATCACAGGGGGTACCAGCCCCAGCATTTT	CASSHADHRGYQPQHF
-	TRBV20-1	few	13	TRBJ1-2	TGCAGTGCTACTAGACAGTCAAACTATGGCTACACCTTC	CSATRQSNYGYTF
TRBD1	TRBV2	many	14	TRBJ2-5	TGTGCCAGCGGGCGGACAGGGAGGAGGGAGACCCAGTACTTC	CASGRTGRRETQYF
TRBD2	TRBV24-1	many	17	TRBJ2-3	TGTGCCACCAGTGATCGGACTAGCGGGAGTCCCACAGATACGCAGTATTTT	CATSDRTSGSPTDTQYF
-	TRBV28	many	15	TRBJ2-1	TGTGCCAGCAGTTTTCTCCTAGCGACCTACAATGAGCAGTTCTTC	CASSFLLATYNEQFF
-	TRBV5-6	-	14	TRBJ2-7	TGTGCCAGCAGCTTACTGGGGGCAAACTACGAGCAGTACTTC	CASSLLGANYEQYF
TRBD1	TRBV6-1	many	15	TRBJ2-7	TGTGCCACCCAAACTTTCGGACAGGGAGACTACGAGCAGTACTTC	CATQTFGQGDYEQYF
TRBD2	TRBV4-2	-	17	TRBJ2-2	TGTGCCAGCAGCTTTTCTAGCGGGGGCGCGAACACCGGGGAGCTGTTTTTT	CASSFSSGGANTGELFF
TRBD1	TRBV6-1	many	12	TRBJ1-1	TGTGCCCTAAGGGGGCCCAACACTGAAGCTTTCTTT	CALRGPNTEAFF
TRBD1	TRBV9	-	15	TRBJ1-4	TGTGCCAGCAGCGTAGAGGGACAGCTTAATGAAAAACTGTTTTTT	CASSVEGQLNEKLFF
TRBD1	TRBV6-1	-	14	TRBJ2-1	TGTGCCAGCAGCCGAAGGACAGGGGAGGATGAGCAGTTCTTC	CASSRRTGEDEQFF
-	TRBV5-1	-	16	TRBJ1-1	TGCGCCAGCAGCTTGGCCGGCTCGGGGGTCTACACTGAAGCTTTCTTT	CASSLAGSGVYTEAFF
TRBD1	TRBV6-1	few	15	TRBJ2-7	TGTGCCAGCAGTTTGCCCGACAGGGGTCAGGACGAGCAGTACTTC	CASSLPDRGQDEQYF
TRBD1	TRBV20-1	-	13	TRBJ2-7	TGCAGTGCTAGAGCCCTCAGGGGGTACGAGCAGTACTTC	CSARALRGYEQYF
TRBD2	TRBV6-1	many	13	TRBJ2-1	TGTGCCAGCAGGGCTAGCGGGCTCGATGAGCAGTTCTTC	CASRASGLDEQFF
-	TRBV12-3/TRBV12-4	many	16	TRBJ2-3	TGTGCCAGCAGTTTTGATAGGGCGGTAAACACAGATACGCAGTATTTT	CASSFDRAVNTDTQYF
-	TRBV11-1	many	11	TRBJ2-1	TGTGCCAGCAGACTGAGTGGTGAGCAGTTCTTC	CASRLSGEQFF
TRBD1	TRBV7-6	few	15	TRBJ2-7	TGTGCCAGCAGCCTGCGGGGACAGGGGATGTACGAGCAGTACTTC	CASSLRGQGMYEQYF
-	TRBV18	-	13	TRBJ2-5	TGTGCCAGCTCACCACGACAAAAAGAGACCCAGTACTTC	CASSPRQKETQYF
TRBD2	TRBV6-2/TRBV6-3	-	15	TRBJ2-5	TGTGCCAGTCGCCCCGGGACTAGCGGGATCAGGGGCCAGTACTTC	CASRPGTSGIRGQYF
-	TRBV6-1	many	13	TRBJ1-6	TGTGCCAGCAGCACACTGAGAAATTCACCCCTCCACTTT	CASSTLRNSPLHF
-	TRBV12-3/TRBV12-4	-	14	TRBJ2-5	TGTGCCAGCAGTTTACGACGGATACAAGAGACCCAGTACTTC	CASSLRRIQETQYF
TRBD1	TRBV2	many	14	TRBJ1-4	TGTGCCAGCAGTCCCGGGACAGGGGGTGAAAAACTGTTTTTT	CASSPGTGGEKLFF
-	TRBV20-1	many	15	TRBJ2-1	TGCAGTGCTAGGGCCCCCGGCGGGTCCTACAATGAGCAGTTCTTC	CSARAPGGSYNEQFF